Below are 4 T cell receptor beta chains sequenced from a single sample in a study of shared clonotypes between healthy human individuals. The table came from immunoSEQ multiplex PCR; TCRdb's copy has only in-frame clones and leaves some out. The top ten clones hold roughly 1.5% of a sample with over a million clones, about 77% of them seen once. The specimen sequenced was memory CD4+ T cells sorted from blood. Subset specified: CD45RA-negative fraction. The receptors were sampled from a young man in good health.

Points on this clone: This likely came from a read error, as a far larger clone is one base away. The chain recombines TRBV9 with TRBJ2-3, with D perhaps TRBD1 (6 bases). The CDR3 totals 13 residues. V dropped 4 bases and J dropped 0 bases, with 6 bases sitting between them. CDR1 and CDR2 from the germline V gene are SGDLS and YYNGEE. CDR3 sequence (DNA): TGTGCCAGCAGCAGGGGGAGCACAGATACGCAGTATTTT. The encoded protein is CASSRGSTDTQYF.

This clone was detected only a few times. The CDR3 reads CASSLLAGAMTAKNIQYF. In DNA form, the CDR3 reads TGTGCCAGCAGCCTACTAGCGGGAGCGATGACCGCCAAAAACATTCAGTACTTC. This chain connects TRBV7-9 to TRBJ2-4, with 11 positions matching TRBD2. The germline CDR1 and CDR2 sequences are SEHNR and FQNEAQ (reference sequence). The V gene end was trimmed by 5 bases and the J gene end by 1 base; junction bases not matched to a gene: 10. CDR3 length: 18 residues. The variable domain in full, with the rest retrieved from reference TRBV7-9 and TRBJ2-4, is DTGVSQNPRHKITKRGQNVTFRCDPISEHNRLYWYRQTLGQGPEFLTYFQNEAQLEKSRLLSDRFSAERPKGSFSTLEIQRTEQGDSAMYLCASSLLAGAMTAKNIQYFGAGTRLSVL.

The chain uses TRBV4-3 and TRBJ2-1, with 7 bases aligning to TRBD2. The trim removed 0 bases at V and 7 bases at J, leaving 12 bases unmatched. Germline assignment: CDR1 LGHNA and CDR2 YSLEER. This CDR3 region has 17 residues. The CDR3 bases are TGCGCCAGCAGCCAAGAATTTGCGGGAGTACCAAGAAATGAGCAGTTCTTC. It translates to CASSQEFAGVPRNEQFF.

This clone showed up just a few times. This chain links TRBV28 with TRBJ1-5; D may be TRBD1 (5 bases). The CDR3 covers 12 residues. Per the germline V gene, CDR1 is MDHEN and CDR2 is SYDVKM. With 8 bases removed from V and 5 bases from J, the gap between germline ends came to 10 bases. The CDR3 reads CASVGTHQPQHF. CDR3 DNA: TGTGCCAGCGTTGGGACCCATCAGCCCCAGCATTTT.